These T cell receptor beta chains were read from a single sample in a study of T-cell memory formation after mild COVID-19. TCRdb fed the 5' RACE reads into MiXCR, producing one record per CDR3 protein. In the table there are 380,000 or so distinct CDR3 sequences, roughly 13% of which are singletons. Sequenced: PBMCs or a T cell subset sorted from them (not recorded which). These receptors were obtained from a man younger than 30 who had mild COVID-19 (a few samples of this study predate the infection). Cell type and time point are not known. CDR3s include the opening cysteine and the closing phenylalanine or tryptophan.

j_call v_call cdr3_aa
TRBJ2-2 TRBV10-3 CAILRTWTDLNTGELFF
TRBJ1-2 TRBV5-5 CASSPWDRDGYTF
TRBJ1-5 TRBV18 CASSPRTGADSNQPQHF
TRBJ2-3 TRBV5-6 CASSLGLAGTFDTQYF
TRBJ1-2 TRBV9 CASSVAGDNYGYTF
TRBJ2-3 TRBV2 CASIRLSGATDTQYF
TRBJ2-6 TRBV7-9 CASSLTASTGANVLTF
TRBJ2-1 TRBV20-1 CSARNPAGQGHNEQFF
TRBJ2-5 TRBV11-2 CASSPQLGVEETQYF
TRBJ1-2 TRBV5-1 CASSPGTGAYGYTF
TRBJ1-1 TRBV7-2 CASSLGGGPNTEAFF
TRBJ2-3 TRBV18 CASSPASDADTQYF
TRBJ2-1 TRBV5-1 CASSADRGLSNEQFF
TRBJ1-3 TRBV20-1 CSARVGNTIYF
TRBJ2-2 TRBV20-1 CSAHPLAGAHTGELFF
TRBJ2-3 TRBV28 CASSSSGTDTQYF
TRBJ2-3 TRBV4-1 CASSQPGTSGGTDTQYF
TRBJ1-1 TRBV7-2 CASSFPGQLKGAFF
TRBJ2-1 TRBV4-1 CASSPAGSYYNEQFF
TRBJ1-3 TRBV7-9 CASSSQTAAYF
TRBJ2-1 TRBV5-1 CASSPPGTSGVNEQFF
TRBJ1-1 TRBV7-8 CASSLAYRDRAEGAFF
TRBJ2-7 TRBV2 CASKGLAGAYEQYF
TRBJ1-2 TRBV7-2 CASSQPGWGNYGYTF
TRBJ2-4 TRBV20-1 CSARGRVKVQYF
TRBJ2-1 TRBV7-2 CASSLDGPNPSNEQFF
TRBJ1-1 TRBV10-3 CAISPRRDRKDTEAFF
TRBJ1-6 TRBV9 CASSVGQHSPLHF
TRBJ2-3 TRBV7-9 CASSFPGGGAADTQYF
TRBJ1-1 TRBV11-2 CASSFKGRVEAFF
TRBJ1-2 TRBV9 CASSARTGSNYGYTF
TRBJ1-4 TRBV28 CASSTDRGLVEKLFF
TRBJ1-3 TRBV5-1 CASSMEGSGNTIYF
TRBJ1-1 TRBV4-1 CASKEWLGGQGEAFF
TRBJ2-7 TRBV6-2/TRBV6-3 CASRPDRGEQYF
TRBJ2-2 TRBV10-3 CAISGTGDTGELFF
TRBJ2-5 TRBV5-1 CASSLGRAEETQYF
TRBJ2-1 TRBV5-1 CASSSVGVNEQFF
TRBJ2-7 TRBV27 CASSFGTALEQYF
TRBJ2-3 TRBV28 CASLDRGRTDTQYF
TRBJ2-4 TRBV20-1 CSARGGGNIQYF
TRBJ2-6 TRBV5-1 CASSFVGSGANVLTF
TRBJ1-2 TRBV18 CASSPRTANYGYTF
TRBJ2-3 TRBV28 CASRGLRPTQYF
TRBJ1-5 TRBV4-3 CASSQDQNRGFNQPQHF
TRBJ1-2 TRBV7-2 CASSLESQGAGPGYTF
TRBJ2-3 TRBV24-1 CATSETGAYTDTQYF